This T cell receptor (beta chain) appears in the sequencing data of a study of identical twins listed by TCRdb under 2016. Regarding the study in general: To test whether fetal clonotypes persist, the study used deep sequencing on TCR alpha and beta repertoires from monozygotic twins, unrelated adults of various ages, and cord blood. To rule out contamination, replicate twin experiments were performed at different times with different library preparation protocols.

Worth noting for this clonotype: Its antigen is still unknown. No much larger clonotype is one base removed from it; base qualities were not supplied.

Every donor in the study was a healthy Caucasian. The twin cohort consisted of three pairs of female monozygotic twins, all aged roughly 18 to 30 years. Positive isolation kits from Invitrogen were used to isolate CD4+ and CD8+ T cell populations. The method behind the library was 5' RACE. The reads were generated on an Illumina HiSeq 2000. A universal primer binding site was added through template switching, and the final cDNA carried a unique molecular identifier so that TCR cDNA molecules could be counted accurately. Specific primers in the conserved constant-segment region were used to synthesize first-strand cDNA for the TCR alpha and beta chains. Each cDNA library was double barcoded, with a SMART-Mk sample barcode plus Illumina barcodes, to control for contamination. TruSeq adapter sequences along with Illumina sample barcodes were introduced in two successive PCR steps. TCR alpha and beta cDNA libraries were sequenced on the Illumina HiSeq platform with custom primers. From the authors' description of their analysis: Raw reads were processed with MiGEC to extract unique molecular identifiers, and MiXCR was used to determine CDR3 positions. Recombination models were inferred per individual with the repgenHMM and IGoR tools using an EM algorithm. The tcR package in R was used for shared clonotype analysis, with sharing normalized by the product of cloneset sizes. To study raw recombination without the effects of thymic and clonal selection, out-of-frame nonproductive sequences were analyzed. TCRdb passed the public sequencing reads through fastp at Q25 and MiXCR, retaining productive beta sequences. Each CDR3 protein appears once, grouped with its most common genes and DNA. Clone size and V and J calls follow TCRdb, not the original study. The sample table holds around 500,000 distinct CDR3 sequences, of which 14% were seen once. The top ten hold about 0.53% of the sample.

Including the terminal cysteine and phenylalanine, the CDR3 comprises 14 residues. This entry keeps only the CDR3 DNA: 42 bases, framed from base 1. Per the germline V gene (reference sequence), SEHNR is the CDR1 and FQNEAQ is the CDR2. Here V drops 5 bases and J drops 2 bases, and the junction holds 3 bases not matched to any gene. Findings and caveats that apply to the study as a whole: In monozygotic twins, out-of-frame TCR alpha sharing was systematically underestimated by recombination models, although the models agreed with sharing between unrelated individuals. A weaker excess of twin sharing was found in beta out-of-frame sequences because the signal-to-noise ratio was lowered by fewer shared sequences. Fewer insertions were carried by abundant cord blood beta clonotypes, a similar but weaker trend appeared in young adult naive repertoires, and no such trend appeared in memory repertoires. Zero-insertion analyses could be partly confounded by invariant T cells such as MAIT and iNKT, though diverse VJ usage argued against such confounding for most clonotypes. Because the same donors could not be followed over many years, the conclusions depended on cross-sectional statistical analysis. Compared with coincidental sharing between unrelated individuals, out-of-frame TCR alpha sequences shared between twins showed an excess of sequences with low generation probability.

These sequences were also reported in another study, on yellow fever vaccine responses in identical twins. Per that second paper: According to the authors, the vaccine-induced T cell response in identical twins seemed to be partly convergent and partly specific to each individual. In identical twins, the study followed T cell clones that responded to the vaccine with precision.

The sequenced material came from CD4+ T cells sorted from blood. The clonotype was recovered from a woman aged 18-35 years in good health. The chain uses TRBV7-9 and TRBJ2-5; 9 middle bases align to TRBD1. The sequenced DNA is TGTGCCAGCAGCGTGGACAGGGGTCAAGAGACCCAGTACTTC. The translation is CASSVDRGQETQYF.